The next 2 T cell receptor beta chains were all read from a single sample in a study of blood T cell repertoires in COVID-19. The method was immunoSEQ multiplex PCR; TCRdb's version includes in-frame clones alone and lacks a portion of them. The sample yields some 130,000 clones, approximately 88% seen once. The sample was peripheral blood. These receptors were collected from a woman aged 25 to 45 who had recovered from COVID-19.

The chain couples TRBV5-1 to TRBJ1-2; perhaps TRBD1 as D (5 bases). The V end was cut by 3 bases, the J end by 2 bases, with 8 bases between. This CDR3 is built from 13 residues. Germline V lookup: CDR1 SGHRS, CDR2 YFSETQ. The CDR3 here is CASSYDRNYGYTF. The CDR3 region has the DNA TGCGCCAGCAGCTACGACAGAAACTATGGCTACACCTTC.

The CDR3 loop is CASSQQGPQETQYF. The CDR3 bases are TGTGCCAGCAGCCAACAGGGGCCCCAAGAGACCCAGTACTTC. V gene TRBV3-1 (or the pseudogene TRBV3-2) combines with J gene TRBJ2-5, with D possibly matching TRBD1 (6 bases). V lost 2 bases and J lost 1, with 8 bases in between. CDR1 and CDR2 (germline): LGHDT, YNNKEL (reference sequence). The length of the CDR3 is 14 residues.